The 13 T cell receptor beta chains below come from one sample, sequenced in a study of response to subunit inactivated influenza vaccine. TCRdb reprocessed the RT-PCR reads via MiXCR and lists one record per CDR3 protein. The data show roughly 650,000 distinct CDR3 sequences, 14% seen once. Here the sequenced sample was PBMCs from blood, taken around 15 days before vaccination. The receptor source for this set is a middle-aged man who received an inactivated influenza vaccine.

In this sample, this clonotype turned up a few times. The rearrangement uses TRBV4-1 and TRBJ2-2; tentatively, D is TRBD1 or TRBD2 (5 bases each). This CDR3 is 18 amino acids long. From germline, CDR1 is MGHRA and CDR2 YSYEKL. The V end was cut by 4 bases, the J end by 6 bases, with 24 bases between. CDR3 sequence reads: CASSRRDVKILAPGELFF. The DNA of the CDR3 is TGCGCCAGCAGCCGCCGGGACGTTAAAATTCTCGCACCCGGGGAGCTGTTTTTT.

This clonotype has only a few counts. The chain recombines TRBV11-2 with TRBJ1-4; D unclear. CDR1 is SGHAT, CDR2 FQNNGV, per germline. The CDR3 sequence is 15 residues long. The ends were cut back, 5 bases at V and 4 bases at J, with 14 bases in the middle. CDR3 loop: CASSTRYGGNEKLFF. In DNA, the CDR3 is TGTGCCAGCAGCACCCGTTATGGCGGTAATGAAAAACTGTTTTTT.

This clonotype was seen more than once but under ten times. V and J are TRBV15 and TRBJ2-3; D call uncertain. There are 16 residues in the CDR3. CDR1 and CDR2 (germline): LNHNV, YYDKDF (reference sequence). With 2 bases removed from V and 6 bases from J, the gap between germline ends came to 18 bases. The CDR3 spells CATSRRIQKVVDTQYF. CDR3 DNA: TGTGCCACCAGCAGACGAATACAAAAGGTCGTGGATACGCAGTATTTT. Based on the CDR3 plus reference TRBV15 and TRBJ2-3, the full variable domain is DAMVIQNPRYQVTQFGKPVTLSCSQTLNHNVMYWYQQKSSQAPKLLFHYYDKDFNNEADTPDNFQSRRPNTSFCFLDIRSPGLGDTAMYLCATSRRIQKVVDTQYFGPGTRLTVL.

The sample holds many counts of this clonotype. The V gene is TRBV10-3, the J gene TRBJ1-3, with 8 nucleotides matching TRBD1. In germline, CDR1 is ENHRY, CDR2 SYGVKD. Trimming removed 7 bases from V and 0 bases from J; junction bases left unmatched: 5. The CDR3 is 15 amino acids. Here the CDR3 DNA reads TGTGCCATCATGGCAGGGGGCCTCTCTGGAAACACCATATATTTT. Its translation: CAIMAGGLSGNTIYF.

CDR3: CASMTGGGRTFF. The CDR3 DNA sequence: TGTGCCAGTATGACAGGGGGCGGCAGAACTTTCTTT. This chain connects TRBV6-1 to TRBJ1-1; TRBD1 matches at 10 bases. CDR1 and CDR2 from the germline V gene are MNHNS and SASEGT. V shed 9 bases and J 12 bases; nucleotides not matched to a gene: 10. The CDR3 length is 12 residues.

This clonotype is medium-sized. V gene TRBV4-1 combines with J gene TRBJ1-2; D remains unclear. Deletions cut 0 bases from V and 10 bases from J, with 21 bases between. Germline CDR1 and CDR2: MGHRA and YSYEKL. CDR3 length: 16 amino acids. CDR3 DNA: TGCGCCAGCAGCCAAGATTCCGCCTCCGGTGGGGTTTTCTACACCTTC. This codes for CASSQDSASGGVFYTF.

CDR3 nucleotides: TGTGCCAGTAGTATAGACACAATACTCTACAATGAGCAGTTCTTC. It specifies CASSIDTILYNEQFF. The chain carries TRBV19 and TRBJ2-1; D unresolved. The length of the CDR3 is 15 residues. CDR1 and CDR2 (germline): LNHDA, SQIVND (reference sequence). The V and J ends lost 0 bases and 3 bases respectively, with 9 bases between them.

V and J are TRBV6-1 and TRBJ1-4; no clear D gene. CDR3 length: 13 residues. V shed 7 bases and J shed 3 bases, with 9 bases lying between them. Germline CDR1 reads MNHNS; CDR2 reads SASEGT. The CDR3 bases are TGTGCCAGCACTCGGGCATCTAATGAAAAACTGTTTTTT. Its protein product is CASTRASNEKLFF.

This clonotype was observed a few times. V usage is TRBV7-9 and J usage is TRBJ1-2; D not certain. Germline-derived CDR1 and CDR2 are SEHNR and FQNEAQ (reference sequence). This CDR3 is built from 13 residues. The V and J ends lost 5 bases and 8 bases respectively, with 15 bases between them. The CDR3 loop is CASSEVRLWGYTF. The CDR3 coding sequence is TGTGCCAGCAGCGAAGTTCGGCTGTGGGGCTACACCTTC.

This clonotype was picked up a small number of times. The V and J genes are TRBV12-3 or TRBV12-4 and TRBJ2-5; 8 bases map to TRBD2. V trimming: 6 bases; J trimming: 7 bases; junction bases outside the gene matches: 7. This CDR3 region has 13 residues. CDR3 bases: TGTGCCAGCAGGGCGGGGGGCATGGGGACCCAGTACTTC. As protein: CASRAGGMGTQYF.

The V gene is TRBV4-2, the J gene TRBJ2-1; D is tentatively TRBD1 or TRBD2 (5 bases each). The V gene lost 1 base and the J gene lost 0 bases, with 13 bases spanning the gap. This CDR3 spans 17 amino acids. Germline loops: CDR1 LGHNA, CDR2 YNFKEQ. This CDR3 is CASSQGARGGSYNEQFF. In DNA, the CDR3 is TGTGCCAGCAGCCAAGGGGCGAGGGGTGGCTCCTACAATGAGCAGTTCTTC.

This clonotype was detected a few times. This chain connects TRBV6-1 to TRBJ1-4; D is possibly TRBD1 (5 bases). The V end lost 6 bases, the J end lost 3 bases, and 14 bases lay between the germline ends. This CDR3 is built from 15 residues. CDR1 and CDR2 (germline): MNHNS, SASEGT. The CDR3 is CASSNGAAANEKLFF. Here the CDR3 DNA reads TGTGCCAGCAGCAATGGGGCAGCGGCTAATGAAAAACTGTTTTTT.

This clonotype came up a few times. The V call is TRBV7-2, the J call TRBJ2-1, with 8 bases that match TRBD2. The V and J ends lost 1 base and 7 bases, in that order; junction bases with no gene match: 9. CDR3 length: 16 residues. Germline loops: CDR1 SGHTA, CDR2 FQGNSA. DNA for the CDR3: TGTGCCAGCAGCTTAGATTGGAGCGGGAGTGTTAATGAGCAGTTCTTC. Its protein is CASSLDWSGSVNEQFF.